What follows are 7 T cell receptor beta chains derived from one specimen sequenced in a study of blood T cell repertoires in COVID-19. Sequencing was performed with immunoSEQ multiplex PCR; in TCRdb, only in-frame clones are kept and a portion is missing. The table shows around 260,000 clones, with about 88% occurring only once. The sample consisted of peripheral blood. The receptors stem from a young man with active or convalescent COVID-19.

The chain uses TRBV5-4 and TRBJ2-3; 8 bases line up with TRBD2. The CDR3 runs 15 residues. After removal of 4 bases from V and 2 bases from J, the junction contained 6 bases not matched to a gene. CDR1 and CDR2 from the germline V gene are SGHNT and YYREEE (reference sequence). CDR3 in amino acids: CASSIGLADTDTQYF. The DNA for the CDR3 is TGTGCCAGCAGCATCGGACTAGCCGACACAGATACGCAGTATTTT.

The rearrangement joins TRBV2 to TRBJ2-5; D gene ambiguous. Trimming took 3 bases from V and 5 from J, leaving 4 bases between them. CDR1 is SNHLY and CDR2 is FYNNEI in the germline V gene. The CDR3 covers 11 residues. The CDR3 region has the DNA TGTGCCAGCAGTGATGAGGAGACCCAGTACTTC. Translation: CASSDEETQYF.

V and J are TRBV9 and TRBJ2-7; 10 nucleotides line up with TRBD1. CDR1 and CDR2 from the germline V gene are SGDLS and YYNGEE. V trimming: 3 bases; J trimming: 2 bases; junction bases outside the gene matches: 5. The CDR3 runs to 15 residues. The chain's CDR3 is CASSARTGGTYEQYF. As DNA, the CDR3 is TGTGCCAGCAGCGCCCGGACAGGGGGTACCTACGAGCAGTACTTC.

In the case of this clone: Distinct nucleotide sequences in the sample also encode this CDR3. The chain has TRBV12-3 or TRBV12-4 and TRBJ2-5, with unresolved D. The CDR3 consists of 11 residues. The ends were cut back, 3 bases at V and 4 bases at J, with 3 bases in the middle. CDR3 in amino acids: CASSFRETQYF. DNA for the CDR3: TGTGCCAGCAGTTTTAGAGAGACCCAGTACTTC.

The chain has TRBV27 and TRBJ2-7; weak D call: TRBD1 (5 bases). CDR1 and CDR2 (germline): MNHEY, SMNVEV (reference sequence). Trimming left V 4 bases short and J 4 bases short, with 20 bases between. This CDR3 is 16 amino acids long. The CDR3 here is CASSYLRAGAGYEQYF. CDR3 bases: TGTGCCAGCAGTTACCTTCGAGCTGGAGCAGGGTACGAGCAGTACTTC.

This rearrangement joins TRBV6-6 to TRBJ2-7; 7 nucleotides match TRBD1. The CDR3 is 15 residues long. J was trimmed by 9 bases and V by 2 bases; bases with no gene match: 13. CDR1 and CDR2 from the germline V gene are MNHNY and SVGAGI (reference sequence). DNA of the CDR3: TGTGCCAGCAGTTACCCCAGCCCGACAGGGAGAGTGCAGTACTTC. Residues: CASSYPSPTGRVQYF.

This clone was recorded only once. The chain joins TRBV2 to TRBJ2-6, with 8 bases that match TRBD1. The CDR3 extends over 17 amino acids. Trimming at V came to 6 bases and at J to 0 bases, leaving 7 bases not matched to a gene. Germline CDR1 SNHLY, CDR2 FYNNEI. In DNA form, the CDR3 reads TGTGCCAGCAGGTTGACAGGGGAATTCTCTGGGGCCAACGTCCTGACTTTC. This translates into CASRLTGEFSGANVLTF.